This T cell receptor beta chain was sequenced for a study of regulatory T cells in long-lasting Graves disease. This clonotype was seen more than once but under ten times. Arm-PCR with iRepertoire HTBI primers amplified the CDR3 regions for these TCR beta libraries. Via MiXCR, TCRdb re-called the multiplex PCR reads, giving one row per CDR3 protein. The repertoire includes 400,000 to 650,000 distinct CDR3 sequences, roughly a sixth of them detected once, and around 25% sits in the top ten. Documented time point: newly diagnosed GD, antithyroid drugs for less than 3 months. PBMCs provided the RNA from which the TCR library was made. CDR1 is SGHNT and CDR2 is YYREEE in the germline V gene (reference sequence). This CDR3 contains 14 residues. The same sample was also used in a study of T cells in Graves' hyperthyroidism and ophthalmopathy.

This receptor was taken from a woman aged 35-65 years with Graves disease. The starting material was peripheral blood mononuclear cells (PBMCs), obtained at new diagnosis, from a patient treated with antithyroid drugs. This chain uses TRBV5-4 with TRBJ2-1; 11 bases match TRBD1. The J call may be mistaken, given a closer DNA end match to TRBJ2-5. This chain's CDR3 is CASSRDRGYETQYF. CDR3 DNA: TGTGCCAGCAGCCGGGACAGGGGGTATGAGACCCAGTACTTC.